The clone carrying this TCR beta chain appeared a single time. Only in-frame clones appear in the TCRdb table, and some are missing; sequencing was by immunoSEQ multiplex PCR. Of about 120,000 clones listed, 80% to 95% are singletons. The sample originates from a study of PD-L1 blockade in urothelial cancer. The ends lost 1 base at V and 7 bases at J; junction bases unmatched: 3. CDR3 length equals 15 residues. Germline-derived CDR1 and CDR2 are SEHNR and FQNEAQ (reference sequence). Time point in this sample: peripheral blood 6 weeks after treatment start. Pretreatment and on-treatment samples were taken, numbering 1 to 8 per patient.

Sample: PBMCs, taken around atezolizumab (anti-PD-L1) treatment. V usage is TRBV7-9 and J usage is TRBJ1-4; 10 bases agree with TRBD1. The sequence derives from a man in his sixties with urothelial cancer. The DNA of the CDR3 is TGTGCCAGCAGCTTAGGACAGGGGGCTGGTGAAAAACTGTTTTTT. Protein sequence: CASSLGQGAGEKLFF.